These 21 T cell receptor beta chains were all obtained from the same sample, sequenced in a study of cytomegalovirus exposure and HLA in healthy donors. PCR primers comprised 60 Vbeta and 13 Jbeta primers. Produced via immunoSEQ multiplex PCR; TCRdb's table is partial and in-frame only. This sample has some 100,000 clones, with 74% found just once. Sequencing was performed on PBMCs. The receptors here all came from a human donor in good health.

Written as DNA, the CDR3 is TGTGCCAGCAGTTTAGCGGGGACAGGAGGAGAAGCTTTCTTT. As protein: CASSLAGTGGEAFF. The chain is built from TRBV27 and TRBJ1-1; 8 bases are shared with TRBD1. The junction had 7 bases not matched to a gene; V was cut back by 2 bases and J by 8 bases. The CDR3 runs 14 residues. Germline V gene lookup returns CDR1 MNHEY and CDR2 SMNVEV (reference sequence).

The chain recombines TRBV5-6 with TRBJ2-5, with TRBD1 identical over 7 bases. The ends lost 4 bases at V and 0 bases at J; junction bases unmatched: 6. Looked up from germline, CDR1 is SGHDT and CDR2 is YYEEEE. This CDR3 has 15 amino acids. For the CDR3, the DNA is TGTGCCAGCAGCCCCGGGACAGTATACCAAGAGACCCAGTACTTC. This codes for CASSPGTVYQETQYF. Combining the CDR3 with reference TRBV5-6 and TRBJ2-5 gives the whole variable domain DAGVTQSPTHLIKTRGQQVTLRCSPKSGHDTVSWYQQALGQGPQFIFQYYEEEERQRGNFPDRFSGHQFPNYSSELNVNALLLGDSALYLCASSPGTVYQETQYFGPGTRLLVL.

CDR3 bases: TGTGCCAGCAGTCGACAGGGGGCAACCGGGGAGCTGTTTTTT. As protein: CASSRQGATGELFF. V and J are TRBV28 and TRBJ2-2, with TRBD1 matching 10 bases. The CDR3 length is 14 residues. Losses at the gene ends were 5 bases for V and 5 bases for J; bases not matched to a gene: 2. The V gene's germline CDR1 is MDHEN and CDR2 SYDVKM.

The chain employs TRBV2 and TRBJ2-5; 14 bases match TRBD2. This CDR3 contains 17 residues. CDR1 is SNHLY, CDR2 FYNNEI, per germline. V dropped 5 bases and J dropped 2; count of bases not matched to a gene: 7. The CDR3 DNA follows: TGTGCCAGCAGTCGATGGACTAGCGGGGGGTCGCAAGAGACCCAGTACTTC. Its translation is CASSRWTSGGSQETQYF.

CDR3 sequence (DNA): TGTGCCAGCTCATCGGGACAGGGGCACACCGGGGAGCTGTTTTTT. Protein sequence: CASSSGQGHTGELFF. The chain has TRBV18 and TRBJ2-2, with 10 positions matching TRBD1. The CDR3 is made up of 15 amino acids. The germline V gene has CDR1 KGHSH and CDR2 LQKENI. The V gene end was trimmed by 5 bases and the J gene end by 3 bases; junction bases not matched to a gene: 3.

This chain connects TRBV5-1 to TRBJ1-2; D is perhaps TRBD1 (6 bases). The CDR3 has 15 amino acids. The ends were cut back, 4 bases at V and 7 bases at J, with 20 bases in the middle. Germline CDR1 SGHRS, CDR2 YFSETQ. The CDR3 DNA sequence: TGCGCCAGCAGCAGGGAGGGACAAACCTCTATTGGCTACACCTTC. Translating it yields CASSREGQTSIGYTF.

V gene TRBV4-2 combines with J gene TRBJ1-2; 7 nucleotides match TRBD1. The J segment lost 3 bases and the V segment lost 2 bases, leaving 6 bases of the junction unmatched. The CDR3 consists of 15 residues. The V gene's germline CDR1 is LGHNA and CDR2 YNFKEQ. In DNA, the CDR3 is TGTGCCAGCAGCCAAACGGGGGGGACAGACTATGGCTACACCTTC. It specifies CASSQTGGTDYGYTF.

The rearrangement joins TRBV5-1 to TRBJ2-5; tentatively, D is TRBD2 (6 bases). CDR1 and CDR2 from the germline V gene are SGHRS and YFSETQ. There are 15 residues in the CDR3. V gave up 6 bases and J gave up 0 bases, with 15 bases separating them. For the CDR3, the DNA is TGCGCCAGCAACGACGGAGGGTGGAACCAAGAGACCCAGTACTTC. This codes for CASNDGGWNQETQYF.

V and J are TRBV5-1 and TRBJ1-2; 9 nucleotides match TRBD1. The CDR3 covers 13 residues. Per the germline V gene, CDR1 is SGHRS and CDR2 is YFSETQ. J was trimmed by 7 bases and V by 3 bases; bases with no gene match: 4. CDR3 loop: CASSSGQGFGYTF. The CDR3 bases are TGCGCCAGCAGCTCCGGACAGGGGTTTGGCTACACCTTC.

The V and J genes are TRBV9 and TRBJ2-2, with a weak D call TRBD2 (5 bases). The CDR3 has 20 amino acids. The germline CDR1 and CDR2 sequences are SGDLS and YYNGEE. Between the trimmed V and J ends, which lost 0 bases and 0 bases, there was a span of 21 bases. Written as DNA, the CDR3 is TGTGCCAGCAGCGTAGAGGCGGATTTAACTCTCGGGGCGAACACCGGGGAGCTGTTTTTT. This gives the protein CASSVEADLTLGANTGELFF.

This clone was seen more than once but under ten times. The chain links TRBV7-2 to TRBJ2-7; D may be TRBD2 (6 bases). Germline V gene data show CDR1 as SGHTA and CDR2 as FQGNSA. Trimming took 5 bases from V and 4 from J, leaving 21 bases between them. This CDR3 is built from 16 residues. The CDR3 spells CASSRDSWGRSYEQYF. The DNA of the CDR3 is TGTGCCAGCAGCCGGGACTCTTGGGGGAGATCATACGAGCAGTACTTC. Using reference TRBV7-2 and TRBJ2-7 for the parts outside the CDR3, the full variable domain is GAGVSQSPSNKVTEKGKDVELRCDPISGHTALYWYRQSLGQGLEFLIYFQGNSAPDKSGLPSDRFSAERTGGSVSTLTIQRTQQEDSAVYLCASSRDSWGRSYEQYFGPGTRLTVT.

V and J are TRBV6-6 and TRBJ2-7; D is ambiguous. The CDR3 spans 13 residues. Germline CDR1 reads MNHNY; CDR2 reads SVGAGI (reference sequence). Trimming removed 6 bases at V and 6 bases at J, with 15 bases between. The CDR3: CASSGTPGFEQYF. DNA for the CDR3: TGTGCCAGCAGCGGAACCCCCGGGTTCGAGCAGTACTTC.

The chain employs TRBV19 and TRBJ1-3; a possible D gene is TRBD1 (6 bases). Germline CDR1 is LNHDA and CDR2 is SQIVND (reference sequence). Trimming stripped 6 bases from V and 0 bases from J, with 15 bases between. This CDR3 region has 16 residues. The CDR3 bases are TGTGCCAGTAGAACAGGGTCGCCGAGCTCTGGAAACACCATATATTTT. It encodes CASRTGSPSSGNTIYF. Full variable domain (outside the CDR3, taken from reference TRBV19 and TRBJ1-3): DGGITQSPKYLFRKEGQNVTLSCEQNLNHDAMYWYRQDPGQGLRLIYYSQIVNDFQKGDIAEGYSVSREKKESFPLTVTSAQKNPTAFYLCASRTGSPSSGNTIYFGEGSWLTVV.

This chain links TRBV5-4 with TRBJ1-3; no definite D call. Germline V gene data show CDR1 as SGHNT and CDR2 as YYREEE (reference sequence). Trimming left V 4 bases short and J 0 bases short, with 11 bases between. This CDR3 spans 15 amino acids. CDR3 DNA sequence: TGTGCCAGCAGCCCTGGGCCTTTCTCTGGAAACACCATATATTTT. This encodes CASSPGPFSGNTIYF.

In this sample, this clone turned up a few times. J is TRBJ2-1 and V is TRBV27, with D unresolved. Per the germline V gene, CDR1 is MNHEY and CDR2 is SMNVEV (reference sequence). Trimming stripped 5 bases from V and 5 bases from J, with 16 bases between. The CDR3 is 15 residues long. The DNA for the CDR3 is TGTGCCAGCAGTGCGTTCCAGCTTCAGGACAATGAGCAGTTCTTC. Translating gives CASSAFQLQDNEQFF.

This clone was counted a few times. This chain connects TRBV5-1 to TRBJ2-3; TRBD2 matches 8 bases. Germline V gives CDR1 SGHRS, CDR2 YFSETQ. Losses at the gene ends were 0 bases for V and 7 bases for J; bases not matched to a gene: 4. The CDR3 contains 14 residues. CDR3 loop: CASSLESGRYTQYF. Written as DNA, the CDR3 is TGCGCCAGCAGCTTGGAGAGCGGGAGATATACGCAGTATTTT.

The chain carries TRBV19 and TRBJ2-1; D is possibly TRBD2 (5 bases). With 1 base removed from V and 0 bases from J, the gap between germline ends came to 16 bases. The CDR3 covers 18 residues. Germline assignment: CDR1 LNHDA and CDR2 SQIVND (reference sequence). The CDR3 DNA reads as TGTGCCAGTAGTATAGTACTTTCCGGACTTAGCTCCTACAATGAGCAGTTCTTC. Protein product: CASSIVLSGLSSYNEQFF.

The genes are TRBV30 and TRBJ1-5; TRBD1 aligns across 10 bases. Per the germline V gene, CDR1 is GTSNPN and CDR2 is SVGIG (reference sequence). The CDR3 length is 15 residues. With 1 base clipped from V and 5 bases from J, the junction kept 5 bases outside the gene matches. CDR3 amino acids: CAWSARDRGYQPQHF. CDR3 DNA: TGTGCCTGGAGTGCCCGGGACAGGGGATATCAGCCCCAGCATTTT.

There are a few counts of this clone. The chain carries TRBV7-2 and TRBJ1-1, with unresolved D. This CDR3 region has 13 residues. V was pared by 1 base and J by 11 bases, with 14 bases between. Per the germline V gene, CDR1 is SGHTA and CDR2 is FQGNSA. The CDR3 coding sequence is TGTGCCAGCAGCTTAGAGCCCCCGAGGGTGGCTTTCTTT. Translation: CASSLEPPRVAFF.

The V gene is TRBV30, the J gene TRBJ2-2, with a tentative D call TRBD2 (6 bases). Trimming removed 3 bases from V and 8 bases from J, with 13 bases in between. The CDR3 extends over 13 amino acids. Germline V gene sequence: CDR1 GTSNPN, CDR2 SVGIG (reference sequence). CDR3 residues: CAWRFSGLGELFF. In DNA, the CDR3 is TGTGCCTGGAGATTCAGCGGGTTAGGGGAGCTGTTTTTT.

This chain joins TRBV2 and TRBJ1-1; 9 bases agree with TRBD1. The CDR3 loop spans 13 amino acids. Trimming cost V 6 bases and J 6 bases; bases outside gene matches: 5. Germline loops: CDR1 SNHLY, CDR2 FYNNEI. The CDR3 sequence is CASRPQGASEAFF. CDR3 sequence (DNA): TGTGCCAGCAGACCACAGGGGGCATCTGAAGCTTTCTTT.